This T cell receptor (beta chain) was retrieved from a study of siplizumab effects on memory and regulatory T cells. Germline values: CDR1 SSHAT, CDR2 FNYEAQ (reference sequence). V shed 5 bases, J shed 5 bases, and the junction held 6 bases outside the gene matches. The CDR3 loop spans 15 amino acids. TCRdb's copy holds only in-frame clones and misses some; the assay was immunoSEQ multiplex PCR. The data hold fewer than 80,000 clones, with roughly 93% observed a single time. On this clone itself: Its antigen is unidentified.

Study observations and caveats: Unstimulated subset assignment was obtained for only a minor fraction of alloreactive clones. Naive T cells looked more diverse than memory cells and looked like major alloresponse contributors. Whether proliferating Tregs in siplizumab cultures suppress was not functionally confirmed.

This receptor was taken from a human donor in good health. The V and J genes are TRBV7-7 and TRBJ2-2, with TRBD1 matching over 9 bases. Sequencing input: CD8+ T cells sorted from blood. The CDR3 nucleotides are TGTGCCAGCAGCCCCGGACAGGGGTGGACCGGGGAGCTGTTTTTT. Amino acid sequence: CASSPGQGWTGELFF.